This is a list of T cell receptor beta chains from one sample in a study of blood T cell repertoires in COVID-19. Profiled with immunoSEQ multiplex PCR; TCRdb holds only in-frame clones, not every one. The table has approximately 100,000 clones, over 75% seen once. Sequences were obtained from peripheral blood. These receptors all stem from a woman of 80 years or more with acute or convalescent COVID-19. The CDR3 runs from the conserved cysteine through the conserved F or W.

v_gene	j_gene	CDR3aa
TRBV9	TRBJ1-6	CASSVGAESYNSPLHF
TRBV18	TRBJ1-1	CASSFGTANLNTEAFF
TRBV19	TRBJ1-5	CASSPSGRSNQPQHF
TRBV10-3	TRBJ2-3	CAISAGTSRGQYF
TRBV28	TRBJ2-7	CASSRQVSYEQYF
TRBV10-3	TRBJ1-3	CAIAPQVAGNTIYF
TRBV27	TRBJ2-7	CASSRQSSASEQYF
TRBV10-3	TRBJ1-1	CAISGQGAGGTEAFF
TRBV6-4	TRBJ2-3	CASSRQGWADTQYF
TRBV5-1	TRBJ2-7	CASSSQGSSYEQYF
TRBV6-2/TRBV6-3	TRBJ1-1	CASSYARQRGDTEAFF
TRBV30	TRBJ1-1	CAWRRDFLNTEAFF
TRBV5-1	TRBJ2-2	CASAGLNTGELFF
TRBV5-1	TRBJ1-2	CASSAGSYGYTF
TRBV21-1	TRBJ2-7	CASSTKADRGPYEQYF
TRBV28	TRBJ1-5	CASSLTRGANQPQHF
TRBV4-3	TRBJ1-4	CASSQGRDMREKLFF
TRBV19	TRBJ1-2	CASSPTVRYGYTF
TRBV10-2	TRBJ2-1	CASSDLGGGYNEQFF
TRBV5-1	TRBJ1-2	CASSFGQSYGYTF
TRBV6-5	TRBJ1-6	CASRKTGNSPLHF
TRBV24-1	TRBJ2-1	CATSDGNPRAYNEQFF
TRBV7-8	TRBJ1-5	CASSTDRNNQPQHF
TRBV29-1	TRBJ1-2	CSVEGGPQGYNGYTF
TRBV4-1	TRBJ2-7	CASSLGQGMGEQYF
TRBV12-3/TRBV12-4	TRBJ1-1	CASTQGVTEAFF
TRBV5-1	TRBJ1-1	CASSPRTGGDIGTEAFF
TRBV7-8	TRBJ2-4	CASSPRISRPLRGGTMLAKNIQYF
TRBV28	TRBJ2-4	CASSFRGNIQYF
TRBV9	TRBJ2-7	CASSVAGQPYEQYF
TRBV5-1	TRBJ2-7	CASSLTELAHEQYF
TRBV20-1	TRBJ1-5	CSASRVSDRISNQPQHF
TRBV7-8	TRBJ1-4	CASSARQGVVGKLFF